Listed below are T cell receptor beta chains from one sample, sequenced in a study of shared clonotypes between healthy human individuals. Sequenced by immunoSEQ multiplex PCR; TCRdb stores in-frame clones only, minus some. Of 2 million to 3 million clones listed, roughly 93% are singletons. Sequenced material: naive CD4+ T cells from PBMCs. Receptors originate from a man aged 18 to 35 in good health. Some clones in this sample may be carry-over from other donors' samples. Each CDR3 is given with its conserved first and last residue. Fields, in order: J gene, V gene, clone size, D gene, CDR3 DNA, CDR3 protein. The D gene is left open where the match is weak. Size values are once, few and many counts, or a class for expanded clones, and some rows have none.

>TRBJ1-1|TRBV27|-|-
TGTGCCAGCACCCGGACAATCGGAGGGGGTTTGAACACTGAAGCTTTCTTT
CASTRTIGGGLNTEAFF
>TRBJ1-3|TRBV4-2|-|-
TGTGCCAGCAGCCAAGCCGGGGCTGTTGGAAACACCATATATTTT
CASSQAGAVGNTIYF
>TRBJ2-1|TRBV7-2|-|TRBD2
TGTGCCAGCAGCTTTCAAGCGGGAGCCTACAATGAGCAGTTCTTC
CASSFQAGAYNEQFF
>TRBJ1-5|TRBV27|-|-
TGTGCCAGCAGCCAACGGGCAGTGAATAGCAATCAGCCCCAGCATTTT
CASSQRAVNSNQPQHF
>TRBJ2-1|TRBV5-4|-|-
TGTGCCAGCAGCTTCTCCGTGGCGGGCTATGAGCAGTTCTTC
CASSFSVAGYEQFF
>TRBJ2-3|TRBV6-5|-|-
TGTGCCAGCAGTTCGTCTGACTCAACAGATACGCAGTATTTT
CASSSSDSTDTQYF
>TRBJ1-5|TRBV2|-|-
TGTGCCAGCGGTAGGGGGAGGGATCAGCCCCAGCATTTT
CASGRGRDQPQHF
>TRBJ1-5|TRBV19|once|-
TGTGCCAGTAGTTTGGGGCGAGGGCAGCCCCAGCATTTT
CASSLGRGQPQHF
>TRBJ1-5|TRBV27|-|-
TGTGCCAGCAGTTTTAGACAGGACGGCCAGCCCCAGCATTTT
CASSFRQDGQPQHF
>TRBJ2-5|TRBV5-4|-|TRBD1
TGTGCCAGCAGCCGTTCAGGGGGCCAAGAGACCCAGTACTTC
CASSRSGGQETQYF
>TRBJ2-1|TRBV5-3|-|-
TGTGCCAGATCTACCGGACGAAACAATGAGCAGTTCTTC
CARSTGRNNEQFF
>TRBJ1-1|TRBV28|once|-
TGTGCCAGCAGTTTGGCAGGGGCTGAAGCTTTCTTT
CASSLAGAEAFF
>TRBJ2-1|TRBV19|-|TRBD2
TGTGCCAGTACTTGGGGCGGGAGGATAAATGAGCAGTTCTTC
CASTWGGRINEQFF
>TRBJ2-1|TRBV27|-|-
TGTGCCAGCAGCCGGGACCAAACTAGACACAATGAGCAGTTCTTC
CASSRDQTRHNEQFF
>TRBJ2-1|TRBV7-9|-|-
TGTGCCAGCAGCTCGGTTAAACAGGGTAGAAATGGTGAGCAGTTCTTC
CASSSVKQGRNGEQFF
>TRBJ2-1|TRBV20-1|-|-
TGCAGTGCCCAACGACAGAGTGAGCAGTTCTTC
CSAQRQSEQFF
>TRBJ2-3|TRBV6-5|-|-
TGTGCCAGCAGTTACATAGCGGCCTCCACAGATACGCAGTATTTT
CASSYIAASTDTQYF
>TRBJ2-1|TRBV2|-|TRBD2
TGTGCCAGCTGGGGGGGGCTAGCGGGTCACAATGAGCAGTTCTTC
CASWGGLAGHNEQFF
>TRBJ2-5|TRBV15|-|TRBD1
TGTGCCACCAGCAATAATCCGGGACAGAAAGAGACCCAGTACTTC
CATSNNPGQKETQYF
>TRBJ1-1|TRBV30|-|TRBD1
TGTGCCTGGAGTACCCTCTTGGGACAGGGGGCCCCTGAAGCTTTCTTT
CAWSTLLGQGAPEAFF
>TRBJ1-1|TRBV28|-|-
TGTGCCAGCAGTTTCGACACTGAAGCTTTCTTT
CASSFDTEAFF
>TRBJ2-7|TRBV6-5|-|TRBD2
TGTGCCAGCAGTCTGGTAGCGGGAGCTTCCTACGAGCAGTACTTC
CASSLVAGASYEQYF
>TRBJ2-7|TRBV10-3|-|-
TGTGCCATCAGTGATCGTCGGGACCACGAGCAGTACTTC
CAISDRRDHEQYF
>TRBJ2-7|TRBV6-6|-|-
TGTGCCAGCAGTTCCCGACAGAACTACGAGCAGTACTTC
CASSSRQNYEQYF
>TRBJ1-5|TRBV23-1|-|-
TGCGCCAGCAGTCAACTGCTGGGGAATCAAGAAAATCAGCCCCAGCATTTT
CASSQLLGNQENQPQHF
>TRBJ2-5|TRBV11-1|-|-
TGTGCCAGCAGCTCTTCGGGAGAGACCCAGTACTTC
CASSSSGETQYF
>TRBJ2-3|TRBV6-6|-|TRBD2
TGTGCCAGCAGTTACTTTCCAGCGGGAAACCCAGATACGCAGTATTTT
CASSYFPAGNPDTQYF
>TRBJ1-2|TRBV19|-|-
TGTGCCAGTAGTCCCACAGGGATCCAGTATGGCTACACCTTC
CASSPTGIQYGYTF
>TRBJ1-4|TRBV27|-|-
TGTGCCAGCAGTTTATTGCCAGGCCTTAATGAAAAACTGTTTTTT
CASSLLPGLNEKLFF
>TRBJ1-5|TRBV6-6|-|-
TGTGCCAGCAGTTCCCGGAGCCAGAATCAGCCCCAGCATTTT
CASSSRSQNQPQHF
>TRBJ2-3|TRBV10-3|-|TRBD2
TGTGCCATCCAAATAGCGGGAGGAGGGACAGATACGCAGTATTTT
CAIQIAGGGTDTQYF
>TRBJ1-2|TRBV5-6|-|-
TGTGCCAGCAGCCCGGGGGGGTCTTGGTATGGCTACACCTTC
CASSPGGSWYGYTF
>TRBJ2-2|TRBV28|-|-
TGTGCCAGCCACTTTTCGACGGCCCTCCCCGCCGGGGAGCTGTTTTTT
CASHFSTALPAGELFF
>TRBJ2-1|TRBV7-3|-|TRBD1
TGTGCCAGCAGCCAACAGGGGGGCATAATCGGATCTGAGCAGTTCTTC
CASSQQGGIIGSEQFF
>TRBJ2-1|TRBV9|-|-
TGTGCCAGCAGCGTAGCAGGTACCAATGAGCAGTTCTTC
CASSVAGTNEQFF
>TRBJ1-2|TRBV19|once|-
TGTGCCAGTAGCTCCGGCGGGGTTCCGACGGCCTATGGCTACACCTTC
CASSSGGVPTAYGYTF
>TRBJ2-7|TRBV7-6|-|-
TGTGCCAGCAGCTTAGGGGGGTCAGCACGCGAGCAGTACTTC
CASSLGGSAREQYF
>TRBJ2-7|TRBV7-2|-|-
TGTGCCAGCAGCTTAGCGCTCGGGGGAGGTCTCCGCGAGCAGTACTTC
CASSLALGGGLREQYF